This T cell receptor (beta chain) derives from a study of blood T cell repertoires in COVID-19. Study context: The study drew acute and convalescent COVID-19 samples from the United States, Italy and Spain. T cells, B-cell-depleted T cells, or PBMCs supplied cDNA or gDNA.

This clone has only a few counts. In the source study's methods: Using reference gene primer amplification, nucleated cell counts were estimated. Only in-frame clones appear in the TCRdb table, and some are missing; sequencing was by immunoSEQ multiplex PCR. V and J calls and clone size come straight from that table; D and trimming were deduced from the DNA. This sample has around 130,000 clones; over 65% occur once, and the top ten carry around 4.2%. Germline CDR1 and CDR2: MGHRA and YSYEKL. CDR3 length equals 16 residues. V trimming: 1 base; J trimming: 2 bases; junction bases outside the gene matches: 7.

The source material was peripheral blood. This sequence joins TRBV4-1 and TRBJ2-7, with TRBD1 matching 8 bases. This sequence originates from a man in his sixties with acute or convalescent COVID-19. This CDR3 is CASSQGPGQVAYEQYF. The CDR3 DNA reads as TGCGCCAGCAGCCAAGGACCGGGACAGGTCGCCTACGAGCAGTACTTC.